The 23 T cell receptor beta chains listed next were all sequenced from one sample in a study of regulatory T cells. The study, taken as a whole, reports: In CD3G-deficient patients, conventional CD4+ T cells were enriched for hydrophobic CDR3 residues at positions 6 and 7.

Primers: 52 TRBV forward and 13 TRBJ reverse. Sequencing used immunoSEQ multiplex PCR; TCRdb keeps in-frame clones, though not all of them. There are 25,000 to 40,000 clones in the sample; roughly 93% occur only once, and around 0.94% lies in the top ten. Antigen specificity for these receptors is unknown. The material sequenced was conventional CD4+ T cells sorted from blood. The receptors shown here come from a child under 10 years old with CD3G deficiency.

The chain recombines TRBV28 with TRBJ2-5; D call uncertain. The germline CDR1 and CDR2 sequences are MDHEN and SYDVKM. Trimming shortened V by 6 bases and J by 11 bases, and 16 bases separated the two germline ends. The CDR3 runs to 12 residues. The CDR3 protein is CASSSLREEQYF. The CDR3 nucleotides read TGTGCCAGCAGCTCCCTACGAGAGGAGCAGTACTTC. Based on the CDR3 plus reference TRBV28 and TRBJ2-5, the full variable domain is DVKVTQSSRYLVKRTGEKVFLECVQDMDHENMFWYRQDPGLGLRLIYFSYDVKMKEKGDIPEGYSVSREKKERFSLILESASTNQTSMYLCASSSLREEQYFGPGTRLLVL.

The rearrangement links TRBV10-1 to TRBJ2-5, with 8 bases aligning to TRBD2. Germline CDR1 reads WNHNN; CDR2 reads SYGVQD (reference sequence). After removal of 5 bases from V and 1 base from J, the junction contained 9 bases not matched to a gene. CDR3 length: 16 residues. Here the CDR3 reads CASSPGLAGFQETQYF. CDR3 nucleotide sequence: TGCGCCAGCAGTCCCGGGCTAGCGGGTTTCCAAGAGACCCAGTACTTC.

The chain employs TRBV7-9 and TRBJ2-1; D is ambiguous. Germline V gene sequence: CDR1 SEHNR, CDR2 FQNEAQ (reference sequence). This CDR3 region has 12 residues. With 0 bases removed from V and 10 bases from J, the gap between germline ends came to 7 bases. The CDR3: CASSLAGWEQFF. In nucleotides, the CDR3 is TGTGCCAGCAGCTTAGCAGGCTGGGAGCAGTTCTTC. Complete variable domain (other parts from reference TRBV7-9 and TRBJ2-1): DTGVSQNPRHKITKRGQNVTFRCDPISEHNRLYWYRQTLGQGPEFLTYFQNEAQLEKSRLLSDRFSAERPKGSFSTLEIQRTEQGDSAMYLCASSLAGWEQFFGPGTRLTVL.

V is TRBV28 and J is TRBJ2-2; TRBD1 matches 7 bases. The V gene's germline CDR1 is MDHEN and CDR2 SYDVKM. V lost 5 bases, J lost 3 bases, and 9 bases stayed unmatched. The CDR3 spans 16 residues. DNA for the CDR3: TGTGCCAGCAGTAATCCAAGGGGGCGGGACACCGGGGAGCTGTTTTTT. It yields the protein CASSNPRGRDTGELFF.

The rearrangement uses TRBV11-2 and TRBJ2-2; perhaps TRBD2 as D (6 bases). The CDR3 spans 15 residues. The germline V gene has CDR1 SGHAT and CDR2 FQNNGV. Trimming pared 7 bases from V and 0 bases from J, leaving 12 bases between. Here the CDR3 reads CASTVWGANTGELFF. CDR3 coding DNA: TGTGCCAGCACCGTGTGGGGGGCGAACACCGGGGAGCTGTTTTTT.

The V gene is TRBV28, the J gene TRBJ2-3, with a weak D call TRBD1 (7 bases). V was cut by 3 bases and J by 9 bases, with 22 bases left in between. Germline CDR1 and CDR2: MDHEN and SYDVKM. The CDR3 consists of 16 residues. CDR3 in amino acids: CASSLPPGMQGGTQYF. Written as DNA, the CDR3 is TGTGCCAGCAGTTTGCCCCCCGGGATGCAGGGGGGCACGCAGTATTTT.

A few counts support this clone. The chain combines TRBV28 with TRBJ1-1; TRBD1 matches at 7 bases. V lost 7 bases, J lost 1 base, and 6 bases stayed unmatched. The germline V gene has CDR1 MDHEN and CDR2 SYDVKM. This CDR3 region has 14 residues. CDR3 coding DNA: TGTGCCAGCACCCAAGGACAGGAGAACACTGAAGCTTTCTTT. Amino acids: CASTQGQENTEAFF.

The rearrangement uses TRBV10-3 and TRBJ1-2; the D gene is possibly TRBD1 (5 bases). Germline V gene data show CDR1 as ENHRY and CDR2 as SYGVKD. The V end lost 0 bases, the J end lost 9 bases, and 14 bases lay between the germline ends. The length of the CDR3 is 14 residues. CDR3 nucleotides: TGTGCCATCAGTGAGTCGCGGCAGGGTATGAGCTACACCTTC. Protein: CAISESRQGMSYTF.

This clone was observed a single time. J is TRBJ2-3 and V is TRBV13, with D perhaps TRBD2 (6 bases). The germline V gene encodes CDR1 PRHDT and CDR2 FYEKMQ (reference sequence). Trimming removed 6 bases at V and 1 base at J, with 8 bases between. The CDR3 is made up of 13 amino acids. The DNA for the CDR3 is TGTGCCAGCAGGGCTAGCGGCACAGATACGCAGTATTTT. It codes for CASRASGTDTQYF.

This rearrangement joins TRBV10-3 to TRBJ2-2; TRBD1 aligns across 8 bases. CDR3 length: 14 residues. Per the germline V gene, CDR1 is ENHRY and CDR2 is SYGVKD. Losses at the gene ends were 4 bases for V and 6 bases for J; bases not matched to a gene: 4. This CDR3 reads CAISGTGKAGELFF. For the CDR3, the DNA is TGTGCCATCAGTGGGACAGGGAAAGCCGGGGAGCTGTTTTTT.

The CDR3, as DNA: TGTGCCAGCAGTGGGACAGGGAACACCGGGGAGCTGTTTTTT. As protein: CASSGTGNTGELFF. This sequence joins TRBV6-1 and TRBJ2-2; 7 nucleotides align to TRBD1. The CDR3 is 14 residues long. CDR1 is MNHNS and CDR2 is SASEGT in the germline V gene. V shed 4 bases and J 1 base; nucleotides not matched to a gene: 0.

The chain links TRBV28 to TRBJ2-1; 7 bases align to TRBD2. V shed 6 bases and J 3 bases; nucleotides not matched to a gene: 11. This CDR3 contains 16 residues. Germline V gene lookup returns CDR1 MDHEN and CDR2 SYDVKM. CDR3 amino acids: CASRSERERNYNEQFF. As DNA, the CDR3 is TGTGCCAGCAGGAGCGAGCGGGAAAGGAACTACAATGAGCAGTTCTTC.

The chain employs TRBV5-1 and TRBJ2-2; D is tentatively TRBD1 or TRBD2 (5 bases each). The CDR3 length is 14 residues. Trimming removed 4 bases from V and 6 bases from J, with 13 bases in between. Germline V gene sequence: CDR1 SGHRS, CDR2 YFSETQ. This CDR3 reads CASSLGTIPGELFF. CDR3 in DNA: TGCGCCAGCAGCCTCGGGACGATTCCCGGGGAGCTGTTTTTT.

This chain connects TRBV5-4 to TRBJ2-3; D may be TRBD1 (5 bases). V was pared by 4 bases and J by 2 bases, with 8 bases between. The CDR3 sequence is 13 residues long. Germline V gene sequence: CDR1 SGHNT, CDR2 YYREEE (reference sequence). The DNA for the CDR3 is TGTGCCAGCAGCGCAGGACACACAGATACGCAGTATTTT. Its translation is CASSAGHTDTQYF.

The chain combines TRBV6-1 with TRBJ2-3; 7 bases line up with TRBD1. Trimming took 6 bases from V and 0 from J; bases not matched to a gene: 6. This CDR3 spans 15 amino acids. Germline CDR1 reads MNHNS; CDR2 reads SASEGT. The DNA for the CDR3 is TGTGCCAGCAGGGGGACAGAACCTAGCACAGATACGCAGTATTTT. This encodes CASRGTEPSTDTQYF.

As concerns this clone: At one end the junction does not follow the germline gene, possibly because of a read error. The rearrangement joins TRBV6-1 to TRBJ2-1; 9 positions match TRBD1. CDR1 and CDR2 (germline): MNHNS, SASEGT. This CDR3 is built from 13 residues. The CDR3 spells CASSEPGQGLGVF. The DNA for the CDR3 is TGTGCCAGCAGTGAACCGGGACAGGGCCTTGGGGTCTTC.

The genes are TRBV5-1 and TRBJ2-3; TRBD2 matches at 7 bases. This CDR3 is 17 amino acids long. The junction had 11 bases not matched to a gene; V was cut back by 0 bases and J by 4 bases. Germline CDR1 reads SGHRS; CDR2 reads YFSETQ. The chain's CDR3 is CASSLVPSGGGSDTQYF. Here the CDR3 DNA reads TGCGCCAGCAGCTTGGTGCCTTCGGGAGGAGGATCAGATACGCAGTATTTT.

The rearrangement links TRBV28 to TRBJ2-1; 11 bases fit TRBD1. The CDR3 spans 16 residues. V shed 5 bases and J 7 bases; nucleotides not matched to a gene: 10. Germline CDR1 reads MDHEN; CDR2 reads SYDVKM. For the CDR3, the DNA is TGTGCCAGCAGTACCCCGGGACAGGGGGTGGGGAATGAGCAGTTCTTC. Protein: CASSTPGQGVGNEQFF.

The chain is built from TRBV7-2 and TRBJ2-3, with 7 bases fitting TRBD2. CDR3 length: 14 residues. Per the germline V gene, CDR1 is SGHTA and CDR2 is FQGNSA. After removal of 2 bases from V and 9 bases from J, the junction contained 8 bases not matched to a gene. The CDR3 sequence: CASSLKSGAGTQYF. The CDR3 bases are TGTGCCAGCAGCTTAAAGAGCGGGGCAGGCACGCAGTATTTT. The entire variable domain, with the rest obtained from reference TRBV7-2 and TRBJ2-3, is as follows: GAGVSQSPSNKVTEKGKDVELRCDPISGHTALYWYRQSLGQGLEFLIYFQGNSAPDKSGLPSDRFSAERTGGSVSTLTIQRTQQEDSAVYLCASSLKSGAGTQYFGPGTRLTVL.

The J gene is TRBJ1-5, the V gene TRBV19; D not resolved. Germline V lookup: CDR1 LNHDA, CDR2 SQIVND (reference sequence). V lost 4 bases, J lost 1 base, and 5 bases lay in between. The CDR3 is 13 amino acids. The CDR3 nucleotides are TGTGCCAGTAGTACACTAAGCAATCAGCCCCAGCATTTT. The encoded protein is CASSTLSNQPQHF.

The chain is built from TRBV30 and TRBJ1-5; TRBD1 matches 10 bases. The CDR3 runs 14 residues. V lost 3 bases, J lost 11 bases, and 10 bases stayed unmatched. Germline values: CDR1 GTSNPN, CDR2 SVGIG (reference sequence). The CDR3 reads CAWSPKGQGTSQHF. The CDR3 nucleotides are TGTGCCTGGAGCCCTAAGGGACAGGGGACTTCCCAGCATTTT.

The chain couples TRBV19 to TRBJ2-2, with unresolved D. Germline V gives CDR1 LNHDA, CDR2 SQIVND (reference sequence). Trimming left V 3 bases short and J 4 bases short, with 9 bases between. The CDR3 length is 14 residues. CDR3 sequence: CASSIGLLTGELFF. The CDR3 nucleotides are TGTGCCAGTAGTATTGGGCTACTCACCGGGGAGCTGTTTTTT.

This chain connects TRBV28 to TRBJ2-7, with D uncertain. Per germline, CDR1 MDHEN and CDR2 SYDVKM. The CDR3 runs to 12 residues. V shed 2 bases and J shed 6 bases, with 8 bases lying between them. CDR3 loop: CASSLISGEQYF. The CDR3 coding sequence is TGTGCCAGCAGTTTAATCTCGGGCGAGCAGTACTTC.